Below are 32 T cell receptor beta chains sequenced from a single sample in a study of CD4 T cells in relation to SARS-CoV-2 and coronaviruses. The assay was immunoSEQ multiplex PCR, and TCRdb's table has in-frame clones only and misses some. The sample yields 30,000 to 45,000 clones, 75% to 85% seen once. Their target antigens are unknown. The sequenced sample consisted of memory CD4+ T cells from PBMCs, cultured in vitro. Every receptor here comes from an adult with COVID-19.

Only one count was recorded for this clone. This chain connects TRBV7-2 to TRBJ2-3, with D unresolved. The V gene's germline CDR1 is SGHTA and CDR2 FQGNSA. V lost 3 bases and J lost 1, with 17 bases in between. This CDR3 has 17 residues. The CDR3 loop reads CASSFSSALSGTDTQYF. CDR3 bases: TGTGCCAGCAGCTTTTCCAGCGCCCTATCGGGCACAGATACGCAGTATTTT.

The chain joins TRBV29-1 to TRBJ2-5, with D perhaps matching TRBD1 or TRBD2 (5 bases each). The CDR3 totals 15 residues. The germline gives CDR1 SQVTM, CDR2 ANQGSEA. Trimming removed 7 bases from V and 1 base from J, with 19 bases in between. The CDR3 region is CSAPTGPGGQETQYF. The CDR3 coding sequence is TGCAGCGCTCCAACGGGGCCTGGCGGCCAAGAGACCCAGTACTTC.

The rearrangement links TRBV6-5 to TRBJ2-1; D gene ambiguous. Germline V CDR1 and CDR2: MNHEY, SVGAGI. The CDR3 length is 11 residues. V was clipped by 6 bases and J by 8 bases, with 8 bases between them. CDR3 in amino acids: CASRRLDEQFF. The CDR3 DNA sequence: TGTGCCAGCAGACGATTGGATGAGCAGTTCTTC.

The sample holds a few counts of this clone. J is TRBJ2-1 and V is TRBV5-1; unclear D gene. The CDR3 is 13 residues long. V lost 6 bases to trimming and J lost 4 bases, with 11 bases between them. Germline assignment: CDR1 SGHRS and CDR2 YFSETQ. The CDR3 DNA reads as TGCGCCAGCACAGATAGCAGATACAATGAGCAGTTCTTC. Protein sequence: CASTDSRYNEQFF.

The chain has TRBV25-1 and TRBJ2-7; TRBD2 matches 9 bases. Trimming cost V 3 bases and J 3 bases; bases outside gene matches: 6. From germline, CDR1 is MGHDK and CDR2 SYGVNS. The CDR3 extends over 15 amino acids. CDR3 DNA sequence: TGTGCCAGCAGTGATACAACTAGCGGGTTCTACGAGCAGTACTTC. Protein sequence: CASSDTTSGFYEQYF.

The sample holds a few counts of this clone. This chain uses TRBV2 with TRBJ2-7; no clear D gene. In germline, CDR1 is SNHLY, CDR2 FYNNEI. The germline V and J ends were trimmed by 2 bases and 0 bases, with 8 bases remaining between them. The CDR3 sequence is 14 residues long. The CDR3: CASSETDNSYEQYF. CDR3 DNA sequence: TGTGCCAGCAGTGAAACCGACAACTCCTACGAGCAGTACTTC.

This clone was found once. The chain has TRBV28 and TRBJ2-7, with TRBD1 identical over 9 bases. This CDR3 is built from 14 residues. The germline V gene has CDR1 MDHEN and CDR2 SYDVKM. The V gene end was trimmed by 6 bases and the J gene end by 4 bases; junction bases not matched to a gene: 7. CDR3 coding DNA: TGTGCCAGCAGGTACCGGGACAGGGCATACGAGCAGTACTTC. Its translation: CASRYRDRAYEQYF.

This sequence joins TRBV5-6 and TRBJ2-5; D not certain. This CDR3 comprises 16 residues. The V gene's germline CDR1 is SGHDT and CDR2 YYEEEE. Between the trimmed V and J ends, which lost 3 bases and 5 bases, there was a span of 20 bases. CDR3 residues: CASSSPSLKVVETQYF. DNA for the CDR3: TGTGCCAGCAGCTCCCCCTCTCTCAAGGTGGTCGAGACCCAGTACTTC.

Comments on this clone: Additional DNA sequences in this sample encode the identical CDR3. The CDR3 spells CASSLVGSYEQYF. The CDR3 coding sequence is TGTGCCAGCAGTTTGGTCGGATCCTACGAGCAGTACTTC. The chain combines TRBV27 with TRBJ2-7, with D hard to call. The germline V gene encodes CDR1 MNHEY and CDR2 SMNVEV (reference sequence). This CDR3 is built from 13 residues. Trimming cost V 3 bases and J 1 base, with 7 bases left between them.

This clone turned up a few times. The chain couples TRBV10-3 to TRBJ2-2; D is unclear. V lost 6 bases and J lost 6, with 11 bases in between. Germline V gene sequence: CDR1 ENHRY, CDR2 SYGVKD. The CDR3 sequence is 13 residues long. CDR3 bases: TGTGCCATCAGGCGGATTAGCCCCGGGGAGCTGTTTTTT. Translated: CAIRRISPGELFF.

This clone was picked up one time. V gene TRBV6-5 combines with J gene TRBJ2-7; D might be TRBD2 (6 bases). This CDR3 is built from 13 residues. Germline CDR1 is MNHEY and CDR2 is SVGAGI. V lost 4 bases and J 3 bases, leaving 10 bases between the germline ends. The CDR3 protein is CASSSRGSYEQYF. The CDR3 nucleotides are TGTGCCAGCAGTTCCCGGGGGAGCTACGAGCAGTACTTC.

The chain recombines TRBV7-3 with TRBJ2-1, with D tentatively TRBD2 (6 bases). CDR3 size: 15 residues. The V gene lost 2 bases and the J gene lost 7 bases, with 15 bases spanning the gap. CDR1 SGHTA and CDR2 FQGTGA come from the germline V gene. The CDR3 DNA sequence: TGTGCCAGCAGCTTAGGGCCCCCCGGGACTAATGAGCAGTTCTTC. Translation: CASSLGPPGTNEQFF.

The J gene is TRBJ1-4, the V gene TRBV15; possible D gene TRBD1, 5 bases. The germline V and J ends were trimmed by 1 base and 0 bases, with 18 bases remaining between them. The CDR3 is 19 residues long. Germline CDR1 LNHNV, CDR2 YYDKDF (reference sequence). The CDR3 DNA is TGTGCCACCAGCAGAGCCCCCTTGACAGCGGCCCCAACTAATGAAAAACTGTTTTTT. Its translation is CATSRAPLTAAPTNEKLFF. Based on the CDR3 plus reference TRBV15 and TRBJ1-4, the full variable domain is DAMVIQNPRYQVTQFGKPVTLSCSQTLNHNVMYWYQQKSSQAPKLLFHYYDKDFNNEADTPDNFQSRRPNTSFCFLDIRSPGLGDTAMYLCATSRAPLTAAPTNEKLFFGSGTQLSVL.

V and J are TRBV6-5 and TRBJ2-7; 9 nucleotides align to TRBD1. The ends lost 6 bases at V and 1 base at J; junction bases unmatched: 4. CDR1 is MNHEY and CDR2 is SVGAGI in the germline V gene. The CDR3 totals 14 residues. The DNA of the CDR3 is TGTGCCAGCAGCCCCGACAGGGGGTCCTACGAGCAGTACTTC. This encodes CASSPDRGSYEQYF.

This chain connects TRBV5-1 to TRBJ2-7; 8 bases fit TRBD2. Trimming cost V 4 bases and J 3 bases; bases outside gene matches: 18. In germline, CDR1 is SGHRS, CDR2 YFSETQ. The CDR3 totals 18 residues. This chain's CDR3 is CASSGGLAWGVENYEQYF. As DNA, the CDR3 is TGCGCCAGCAGCGGAGGACTAGCCTGGGGTGTGGAGAACTACGAGCAGTACTTC.

This clone came up a few times. The chain carries TRBV10-2 and TRBJ2-1; 9 nucleotides align to TRBD2. Per the germline V gene, CDR1 is WSHSY and CDR2 is SAAADI. V was clipped by 2 bases and J by 3 bases; unmatched bases: 2. The CDR3 contains 15 residues. CDR3 in DNA: TGCGCCAGCAGTGAGGCGGGAGGGTTCTACAATGAGCAGTTCTTC. This encodes CASSEAGGFYNEQFF.

The CDR3 nucleotides read TGTGCCAGCATCCTACGGATGGAAGGGACTGAAGCTTTCTTT. It is translated as CASILRMEGTEAFF. The V gene is TRBV6-6, the J gene TRBJ1-1; D ambiguous. CDR1 and CDR2 from the germline V gene are MNHNY and SVGAGI (reference sequence). V was trimmed by 7 bases and J by 5 bases, leaving 17 bases between them. This CDR3 is built from 14 residues.

The rearrangement links TRBV11-2 to TRBJ2-5; D is undetermined. This CDR3 is built from 12 residues. From germline, CDR1 is SGHAT and CDR2 FQNNGV. V gave up 3 bases and J gave up 5 bases, with 7 bases separating them. In DNA form, the CDR3 reads TGTGCCAGCAGCTTCGCCAGTGAGACCCAGTACTTC. Its protein product is CASSFASETQYF. The full variable domain, completed using reference TRBV11-2 and TRBJ2-5, is EAGVAQSPRYKIIEKRQSVAFWCNPISGHATLYWYQQILGQGPKLLIQFQNNGVVDDSQLPKDRFSAERLKGVDSTLKIQPAKLEDSAVYLCASSFASETQYFGPGTRLLVL.

The chain joins TRBV7-2 to TRBJ2-7; TRBD2 agrees at 9 bases. The CDR3 contains 17 residues. V lost 5 bases and J lost 4; bases outside the gene matches: 15. Germline V lookup: CDR1 SGHTA, CDR2 FQGNSA. The CDR3 DNA sequence: TGTGCCAGCAGCCAGACTAGCGGAAGTCCAAAGGGGTACGAGCAGTACTTC. This sequence encodes CASSQTSGSPKGYEQYF.

This chain uses TRBV5-4 with TRBJ2-1; a possible D gene is TRBD1 (5 bases). Germline CDR1 reads SGHNT; CDR2 reads YYREEE (reference sequence). This CDR3 comprises 14 residues. Deletions cut 2 bases from V and 4 bases from J, with 10 bases between. This CDR3 is CASSFRQSYNEQFF. For the CDR3, the DNA is TGTGCCAGCAGCTTTAGACAGAGTTACAATGAGCAGTTCTTC. The entire variable domain, with the rest obtained from reference TRBV5-4 and TRBJ2-1, is as follows: ETGVTQSPTHLIKTRGQQVTLRCSSQSGHNTVSWYQQALGQGPQFIFQYYREEENGRGNFPPRFSGLQFPNYSSELNVNALELDDSALYLCASSFRQSYNEQFFGPGTRLTVL.

In DNA form, the CDR3 reads TGTGCCAGCAGCCACTCCGGGACTAGCTTCAACACAGATACGCAGTATTTT. Encoded protein: CASSHSGTSFNTDTQYF. V usage is TRBV4-2 and J usage is TRBJ2-3, with 9 bases identical to TRBD2. Looked up from germline, CDR1 is LGHNA and CDR2 is YNFKEQ. The trim removed 3 bases at V and 2 bases at J, leaving 9 bases unmatched. The length of the CDR3 is 17 residues.

CDR3 sequence reads: CASSLGLSYGYTF. The CDR3 nucleotides read TGTGCCAGCAGTTTGGGCCTCTCTTATGGCTACACCTTC. The chain joins TRBV28 to TRBJ1-2; D gene ambiguous. With 3 bases removed from V and 5 bases from J, the gap between germline ends came to 10 bases. Per the germline V gene, CDR1 is MDHEN and CDR2 is SYDVKM. The CDR3 loop spans 13 amino acids.

V and J are TRBV6-5 and TRBJ2-4, with TRBD2 matching over 7 bases. This CDR3 contains 13 residues. V gave up 8 bases and J gave up 8 bases; unmatched junction bases: 9. Germline V gene data show CDR1 as MNHEY and CDR2 as SVGAGI. CDR3 in DNA: TGTGCCAGCCAGCCCGCAGGGAGGGACATTCAGTACTTC. Translated, it gives CASQPAGRDIQYF.

This chain links TRBV7-2 with TRBJ2-1; tentatively, D is TRBD2 (6 bases). This CDR3 has 14 residues. V lost 5 bases and J lost 2, with 10 bases in between. The germline V gene has CDR1 SGHTA and CDR2 FQGNSA. Here the CDR3 reads CASSAGRTYNEQFF. The DNA for the CDR3 is TGTGCCAGCAGCGCGGGACGGACCTACAATGAGCAGTTCTTC.

This clone was found a few times. This rearrangement joins TRBV28 to TRBJ1-2; D is undetermined. The CDR3 is made up of 12 amino acids. CDR1 and CDR2 from the germline V gene are MDHEN and SYDVKM. V was cut by 7 bases and J by 2 bases, with 8 bases left in between. CDR3 region: CASTPQNYGYTF. CDR3 bases: TGTGCCAGCACCCCTCAGAACTATGGCTACACCTTC.

The chain combines TRBV2 with TRBJ2-7; maybe TRBD2 (5 bases). V was pared by 3 bases and J by 3 bases, with 24 bases between. This CDR3 has 18 amino acids. CDR1 SNHLY and CDR2 FYNNEI come from the germline V gene. The CDR3 DNA is TGTGCCAGCAGTGACCTAGGACTTACCTCGGTTGGGCGCTACGAGCAGTACTTC. Protein sequence: CASSDLGLTSVGRYEQYF.

V and J are TRBV27 and TRBJ2-1; possibly TRBD2 for D (6 bases). V was shortened by 6 bases and J by 10 bases, with 13 bases between the two germline ends. Germline V CDR1 and CDR2: MNHEY, SMNVEV (reference sequence). CDR3 length: 12 residues. DNA of the CDR3: TGTGCCAGCAGAACCTTTAGCGGAGAGCAGTTCTTC. Protein: CASRTFSGEQFF.

J is TRBJ2-5 and V is TRBV6-6, with unresolved D. The V gene's germline CDR1 is MNHNY and CDR2 SVGAGI (reference sequence). Trimming pared 0 bases from V and 0 bases from J, leaving 8 bases between. There are 15 residues in the CDR3. CDR3 region: CASSYSPGNQETQYF. The CDR3 nucleotides read TGTGCCAGCAGTTACTCGCCGGGCAACCAAGAGACCCAGTACTTC.

This chain joins TRBV18 and TRBJ1-3; 8 bases are a match to TRBD1. The V and J ends lost 0 bases and 0 bases, in that order; junction bases with no gene match: 10. The germline gives CDR1 KGHSH, CDR2 LQKENI. The CDR3 loop spans 19 amino acids. The chain's CDR3 is CASSPPDRVLFSSGNTIYF. The DNA of the CDR3 is TGTGCCAGCTCACCACCGGACAGGGTCCTTTTCTCCTCTGGAAACACCATATATTTT.

The CDR3 region has the DNA TGCAGCGTTGTGACCGGGACTAGCGGGACCTACGAGCAGTACTTC. This sequence encodes CSVVTGTSGTYEQYF. The V gene is TRBV29-1, the J gene TRBJ2-7; TRBD2 aligns across 13 bases. Unmatched junction bases numbered 5, after V lost 4 bases and J lost 2 bases. This CDR3 has 15 residues. The germline V gene has CDR1 SQVTM and CDR2 ANQGSEA.

V is TRBV5-6 and J is TRBJ2-7; D uncertain. The CDR3 totals 13 residues. Germline CDR1 and CDR2: SGHDT and YYEEEE. The germline V and J ends were trimmed by 0 bases and 5 bases, with 9 bases remaining between them. CDR3 protein: CASSLGTTHEQYF. The CDR3 coding sequence is TGTGCCAGCAGCTTGGGCACCACCCACGAGCAGTACTTC. The variable domain in full, completed from reference TRBV5-6 and TRBJ2-7, reads DAGVTQSPTHLIKTRGQQVTLRCSPKSGHDTVSWYQQALGQGPQFIFQYYEEEERQRGNFPDRFSGHQFPNYSSELNVNALLLGDSALYLCASSLGTTHEQYFGPGTRLTVT.

The gene calls are TRBV7-2 and TRBJ2-3, with TRBD2 identical over 9 bases. The germline gives CDR1 SGHTA, CDR2 FQGNSA. The CDR3 spans 17 residues. V trimming: 0 bases; J trimming: 3 bases; junction bases outside the gene matches: 7. CDR3 amino acids: CASSLAGGRGETDTQYF. In nucleotides, the CDR3 is TGTGCCAGCAGCTTAGCGGGCGGGAGGGGGGAGACAGATACGCAGTATTTT.